The sequence of this T cell receptor (beta chain) was determined in a study of blood T cell repertoires in COVID-19. Overall study context: T cells, B-cell-depleted T cells, or PBMCs provided the cDNA or gDNA that served as material.

The J segment lost 3 bases and the V segment lost 2 bases, leaving 3 bases of the junction unmatched. From germline, CDR1 is LGHDT and CDR2 YNNKEL (reference sequence). This CDR3 is built from 14 residues. This clone was seen a few times. The table came from immunoSEQ multiplex PCR; TCRdb's copy has only in-frame clones and leaves some out. The sample lists about 150,000 clones, around 88% occurring once. The sequenced material came from peripheral blood. The genes are TRBV3-1 (or the pseudogene TRBV3-2) and TRBJ2-5, with TRBD1 matching 7 bases. This receptor was taken from a human donor in a cohort sampled during active COVID-19. CDR3 coding DNA: TGTGCCAGCAGCCAAAGGACAGGCAAAGAGACCCAGTACTTC. Its translation is CASSQRTGKETQYF.